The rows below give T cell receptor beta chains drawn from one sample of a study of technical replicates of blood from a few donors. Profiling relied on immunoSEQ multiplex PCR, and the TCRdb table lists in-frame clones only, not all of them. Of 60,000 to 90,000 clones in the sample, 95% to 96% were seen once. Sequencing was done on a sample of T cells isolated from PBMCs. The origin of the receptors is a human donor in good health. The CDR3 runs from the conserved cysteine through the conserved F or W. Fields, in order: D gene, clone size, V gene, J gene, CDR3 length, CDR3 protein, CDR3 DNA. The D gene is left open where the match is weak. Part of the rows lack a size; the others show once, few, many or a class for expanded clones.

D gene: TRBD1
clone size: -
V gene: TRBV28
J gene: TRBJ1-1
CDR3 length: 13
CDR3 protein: CASSWTGVSEAFF
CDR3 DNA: TGTGCCAGCAGCTGGACAGGGGTATCTGAAGCTTTCTTT

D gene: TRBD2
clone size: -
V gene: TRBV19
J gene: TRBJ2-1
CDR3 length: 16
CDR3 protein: CASSIVLAGFYNEQFF
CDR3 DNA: TGTGCCAGTAGTATAGTGCTAGCGGGCTTCTACAATGAGCAGTTCTTC

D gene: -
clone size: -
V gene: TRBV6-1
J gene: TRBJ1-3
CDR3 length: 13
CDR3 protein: CASSEFGAGNRYF
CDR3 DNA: -

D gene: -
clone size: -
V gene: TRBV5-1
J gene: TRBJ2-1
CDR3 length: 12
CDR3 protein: CASSFEGGEQFF
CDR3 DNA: TGCGCCAGCAGCTTTGAAGGCGGTGAGCAGTTCTTC

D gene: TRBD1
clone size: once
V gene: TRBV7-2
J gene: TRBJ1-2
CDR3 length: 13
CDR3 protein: CASSKTGGVGYTF
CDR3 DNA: TGTGCCAGCAGTAAAACAGGGGGCGTCGGCTACACCTTC

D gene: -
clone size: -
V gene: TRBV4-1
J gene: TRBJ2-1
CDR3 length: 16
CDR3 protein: CASSQVRAGAENEQFF
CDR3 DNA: TGCGCCAGCAGCCAAGTCCGTGCGGGGGCAGAGAATGAGCAGTTCTTC

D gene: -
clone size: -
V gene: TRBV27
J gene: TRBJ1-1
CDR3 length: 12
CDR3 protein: CARPHHLARAFF
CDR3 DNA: TGTGCCAGGCCCCATCATCTGGCGAGGGCTTTCTTT

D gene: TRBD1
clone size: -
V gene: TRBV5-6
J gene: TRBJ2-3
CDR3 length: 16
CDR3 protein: CASSSTGAQFTDTQYF
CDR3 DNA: TGTGCCAGCAGCTCGACAGGGGCCCAATTCACAGATACGCAGTATTTT

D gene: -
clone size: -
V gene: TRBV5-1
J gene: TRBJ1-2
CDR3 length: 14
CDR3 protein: CASSLAEGTDGYTF
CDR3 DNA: TGCGCCAGCAGCTTGGCCGAGGGAACGGATGGCTACACCTTC

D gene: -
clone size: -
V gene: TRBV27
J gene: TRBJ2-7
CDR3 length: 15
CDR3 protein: CASSLSVGLSYEQYF
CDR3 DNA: TGTGCCAGCAGTTTATCGGTCGGACTGTCCTACGAGCAGTACTTC

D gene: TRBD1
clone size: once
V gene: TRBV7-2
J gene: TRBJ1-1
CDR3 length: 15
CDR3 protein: CASSFVTGGGTEAFF
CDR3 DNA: TGTGCCAGCAGCTTTGTGACAGGGGGGGGCACTGAAGCTTTCTTT

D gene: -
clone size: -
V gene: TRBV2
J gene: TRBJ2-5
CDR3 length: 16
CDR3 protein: CASSEALLSTGETQYF
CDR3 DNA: TGTGCCAGCAGTGAAGCGCTTCTGTCTACGGGAGAGACCCAGTACTTC

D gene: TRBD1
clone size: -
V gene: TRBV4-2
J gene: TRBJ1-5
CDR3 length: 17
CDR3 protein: CASSQDPQGADRQPQHF
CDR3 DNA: TGTGCCAGCAGCCAAGATCCGCAGGGGGCAGACCGACAGCCCCAGCATTTT

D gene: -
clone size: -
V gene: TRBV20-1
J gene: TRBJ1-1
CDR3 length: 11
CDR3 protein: CSASGWSEAFF
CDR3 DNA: TGCAGTGCCTCAGGGTGGTCTGAAGCTTTCTTT

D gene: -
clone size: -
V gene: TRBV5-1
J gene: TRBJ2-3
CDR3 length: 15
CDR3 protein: CASSSPRGGTDTQYF
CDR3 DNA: TGCGCCAGCAGCAGCCCGCGGGGTGGCACAGATACGCAGTATTTT

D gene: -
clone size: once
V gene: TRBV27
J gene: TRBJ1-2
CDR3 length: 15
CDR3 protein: CASRALSNRSYGYTF
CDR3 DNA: TGTGCCAGCAGGGCTCTTAGCAACCGCTCCTATGGCTACACCTTC

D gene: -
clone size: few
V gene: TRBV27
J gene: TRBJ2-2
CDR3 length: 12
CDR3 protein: CASGQPIGELFF
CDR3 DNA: TGTGCCAGCGGGCAGCCTATTGGGGAGCTGTTTTTT

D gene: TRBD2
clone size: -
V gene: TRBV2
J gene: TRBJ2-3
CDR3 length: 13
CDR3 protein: CASVPGLSYTQYF
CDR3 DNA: TGTGCCAGCGTCCCGGGACTATCTTATACGCAGTATTTT

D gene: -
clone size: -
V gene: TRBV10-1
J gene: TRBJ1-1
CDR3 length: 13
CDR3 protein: CASSQLEVGEAFF
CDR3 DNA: TGCGCCAGCAGTCAGCTCGAGGTCGGGGAAGCTTTCTTT

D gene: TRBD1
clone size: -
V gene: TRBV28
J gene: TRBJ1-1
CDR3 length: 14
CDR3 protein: CASSLGQVNTEAFF
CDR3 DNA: TGTGCCAGCAGTCTTGGACAGGTGAACACTGAAGCTTTCTTT

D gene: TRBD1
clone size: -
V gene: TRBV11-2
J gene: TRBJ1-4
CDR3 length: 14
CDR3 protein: CASSLGQGNEKLFF
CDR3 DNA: TGTGCCAGCAGCTTAGGACAGGGTAATGAAAAACTGTTTTTT

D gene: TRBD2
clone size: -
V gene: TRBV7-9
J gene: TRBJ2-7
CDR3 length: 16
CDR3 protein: CASSLASGALSYEQYF
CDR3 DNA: TGTGCCAGCAGCTTGGCTAGCGGGGCCCTCTCCTACGAGCAGTACTTC

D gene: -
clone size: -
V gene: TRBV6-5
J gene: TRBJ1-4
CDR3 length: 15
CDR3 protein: CASSSQPSANEKLFF
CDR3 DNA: TGTGCCAGCAGTTCCCAACCGAGCGCTAATGAAAAACTGTTTTTT